This is a list of T cell receptor beta chains from one sample in a study of T cell repertoires in cytomegalovirus infection. Their recognized antigens are unknown. TCRdb re-derived calls from the reads in MiXCR, one entry per CDR3 protein. The sample includes about 920,000 distinct CDR3 sequences, less than 35% of them seen just once. The source was cultured CD8+ T cells from PBMCs, collected from culture after CMV antigen stimulation. Every receptor here comes from a human donor in good health (CMV status not recorded). Some clones in this sample may be carry-over from other donors' samples. Both conserved end residues are part of each CDR3. The order of the fields is J gene, V gene, D gene, clone size, CDR3 protein, CDR3 DNA. D genes are given only for firm matches. A row's size may be missing; if present it is once, few, many or a size class.

>TRBJ1-1|TRBV12-3/TRBV12-4|.|.
CASSLLYQNAEAFF
TGTGCCAGCAGTTTATTGTATCAGAACGCTGAAGCTTTCTTT
>TRBJ1-2|TRBV7-8|.|many
CASSPGRAANYGYTF
TGTGCCAGCAGCCCCGGCCGGGCCGCTAACTATGGCTACACCTTC
>TRBJ1-2|TRBV27|.|.
CASSRSPPTGKSSYTF
TGTGCCAGCAGTCGATCCCCCCCGACGGGCAAATCGAGCTACACCTTC
>TRBJ2-1|TRBV11-2|.|few
CASSYTSDNEQFF
TGTGCCAGCAGCTATACGAGCGACAATGAGCAGTTCTTC
>TRBJ2-6|TRBV7-8|.|.
CASIRRGVSGANVLTF
TGTGCCAGCATCCGGAGGGGGGTTAGCGGGGCCAACGTCCTGACTTTC
>TRBJ1-1|TRBV4-3|.|.
CASSHGHLNTEAFF
TGCGCCAGCAGCCATGGACACTTGAACACTGAAGCTTTCTTT
>TRBJ1-1|TRBV7-2|.|many
CASSFLGRGSWGPLQKREAFF
TGTGCCAGCAGCTTTTTGGGCCGGGGATCCTGGGGACCATTACAGAAGCGGGAAGCTTTCTTT
>TRBJ1-3|TRBV7-4|TRBD1|.
CASSTIRDSSGNTIYF
TGTGCCAGCAGCACAATCCGGGACAGCTCTGGAAACACCATATATTTT
>TRBJ2-2|TRBV2|.|few
CANRYAGELFF
TGTGCCAACCGGTATGCCGGGGAGCTGTTTTTT
>TRBJ1-2|TRBV5-6|.|.
CASTNGTYREGYTF
TGTGCCAGCACGAACGGCACCTACCGCGAGGGCTACACCTTC
>TRBJ2-1|TRBV4-2|TRBD2|.
CASSQDWAGGAGYNEQFF
TGTGCCAGCAGCCAAGATTGGGCCGGGGGGGCGGGTTACAATGAGCAGTTCTTC
>TRBJ2-3|TRBV7-6|.|many
CASSLMDGSTDTQYF
TGTGCCAGCAGCTTAATGGACGGGAGCACAGATACGCAGTATTTT
>TRBJ1-2|TRBV5-4|.|many
CASSSGTFYGYTF
TGTGCCAGCAGCTCCGGGACATTCTATGGCTACACCTTC
>TRBJ1-1|TRBV6-6|.|few
CASSRGWTEAFF
TGTGCTAGCTCGAGGGGTTGGACTGAAGCTTTCTTT
>TRBJ2-1|TRBV27|TRBD1|.
CASSFTGAPIYNEQFF
TGTGCCAGCAGTTTTACAGGGGCCCCCATCTACAATGAGCAGTTCTTC
>TRBJ2-7|TRBV12-3/TRBV12-4|.|few
CASSLSRARSEQYF
TGTGCCAGCAGTTTAAGCCGGGCCCGGTCCGAGCAGTACTTC
>TRBJ2-2|TRBV12-3/TRBV12-4|.|.
CASSFFVRPTNTGELFF
TGTGCCAGCAGTTTTTTTGTTAGACCCACGAACACCGGGGAGCTGTTTTTT
>TRBJ2-2|TRBV6-5|TRBD1|many
CASRLGQGHTGELFF
TGTGCCAGCAGACTCGGACAGGGGCACACCGGGGAGCTGTTTTTT
>TRBJ2-7|TRBV6-2/TRBV6-3|.|.
CASSYSTPALQTNEQYF
TGTGCCAGCAGTTACTCGACACCGGCCCTCCAAACCAACGAGCAGTACTTC
>TRBJ1-5|TRBV27|.|many
CASSFPGVNQPQHF
TGTGCCAGCAGTTTCCCGGGAGTAAATCAGCCCCAGCATTTT
>TRBJ2-2|TRBV6-6|TRBD1|.
CASTPTGSDTGELFF
TGTGCCAGCACCCCGACAGGGTCGGACACCGGGGAGCTGTTTTTT
>TRBJ2-1|TRBV7-9|TRBD2|many
CASIHSSRGVSDEQFF
TGTGCCAGCATCCATTCCTCCCGGGGGGTTTCCGACGAGCAGTTCTTC
>TRBJ1-5|TRBV12-3/TRBV12-4|.|many
CASSLTRVFDGNQPQHF
TGTGCCAGCAGTTTGACGAGGGTCTTCGATGGGAATCAGCCCCAGCATTTT
>TRBJ1-5|TRBV4-1|TRBD1|.
CASSQRTGVFQPQHF
TGCGCCAGCAGCCAAAGAACAGGGGTTTTTCAGCCCCAACATTTT
>TRBJ2-1|TRBV7-8|.|few
CASSATPRGGDNEQFF
TGTGCCAGCAGCGCCACCCCTCGGGGCGGGGATAATGAGCAGTTCTTC
>TRBJ1-5|TRBV4-3|.|.
CASSQDRGGRQPQHF
TGCGCCAGCAGCCAAGATAGAGGGGGGAGGCAGCCCCAGCATTTT
>TRBJ2-3|TRBV4-1|.|.
CASSHGGRGTDTQYF
TGCGCCAGTAGCCACGGGGGGCGAGGGACAGATACGCAGTATTTT
>TRBJ2-1|TRBV27|.|.
CASSLSGLGEQFF
TGTGCCAGCAGTTTATCCGGCCTGGGTGAGCAGTTCTTC